The 8 T cell receptor beta chains listed next were all sequenced from one sample in a study of blood T cell repertoires in COVID-19. Generated by immunoSEQ multiplex PCR, the TCRdb table keeps only in-frame clones and is missing some. The table lists roughly 150,000 clones, under 80% of them singletons, with roughly 4.2% in the top ten. Sequenced input: peripheral blood. Receptors were obtained from a man aged 60 to 69 with acute or convalescent COVID-19.

V and J are TRBV18 and TRBJ2-6, with unresolved D. Per the germline V gene, CDR1 is KGHSH and CDR2 is LQKENI. Trimming stripped 5 bases from V and 0 bases from J, with 8 bases between. CDR3 size: 15 residues. CDR3 sequence (DNA): TGTGCCAGCTCAAACGCGATCTCTGGGGCCAACGTCCTGACTTTC. Amino acids: CASSNAISGANVLTF.

J is TRBJ2-1 and V is TRBV10-2; TRBD2 aligns across 11 bases. This CDR3 has 13 amino acids. The J segment lost 7 bases and the V segment lost 6 bases, leaving 2 bases of the junction unmatched. CDR1 is WSHSY, CDR2 SAAADI, per germline. Written as DNA, the CDR3 is TGCGCCAGCAGGGGACTAGCGGCTAATGAGCAGTTCTTC. This encodes CASRGLAANEQFF.

The V call is TRBV5-1, the J call TRBJ2-5, with D possibly matching TRBD1 (6 bases). Trimming cost V 2 bases and J 9 bases, with 20 bases left between them. This CDR3 comprises 15 residues. Looked up from germline, CDR1 is SGHRS and CDR2 is YFSETQ. The CDR3 protein is CASSLRTDSWGAQYF. CDR3 coding DNA: TGCGCCAGCAGCTTACGGACGGACAGTTGGGGAGCCCAGTACTTC.

This sequence joins TRBV11-3 and TRBJ2-1; 10 positions match TRBD2. Germline loops: CDR1 SGHNT, CDR2 YENEEA. This CDR3 comprises 15 residues. V was clipped by 5 bases and J by 8 bases; unmatched bases: 9. The CDR3 loop is CASSATSGAAYEQFF. CDR3 bases: TGTGCCAGCAGCGCTACTAGCGGGGCCGCATATGAGCAGTTCTTC.

This rearrangement joins TRBV5-1 to TRBJ1-3; D may be TRBD1 (5 bases). The CDR3 covers 16 residues. Germline-derived CDR1 and CDR2 are SGHRS and YFSETQ. Trimming pared 0 bases from V and 3 bases from J, leaving 13 bases between. Written as DNA, the CDR3 is TGCGCCAGCAGCTTGGCTGGGGCAAGATTTGGAAACACCATATATTTT. Amino acids: CASSLAGARFGNTIYF. Complete variable domain (other parts from reference TRBV5-1 and TRBJ1-3): KAGVTQTPRYLIKTRGQQVTLSCSPISGHRSVSWYQQTPGQGLQFLFEYFSETQRNKGNFPGRFSGRQFSNSRSEMNVSTLELGDSALYLCASSLAGARFGNTIYFGEGSWLTVV.

This clone was picked up a small number of times. The CDR3 DNA is TGTGCCAGCAGCCCGACTAGCGGGACTTACGAGCAGTACTTC. This translates into CASSPTSGTYEQYF. V and J are TRBV3-1 (or the pseudogene TRBV3-2) and TRBJ2-7, with 11 bases identical to TRBD2. The CDR3 loop spans 14 amino acids. With V trimmed by 4 bases and J by 4 bases, 3 bases remained unmatched. Looked up from germline, CDR1 is LGHDT and CDR2 is YNNKEL (reference sequence).

This chain connects TRBV28 to TRBJ2-5, with TRBD2 as a possible D gene (6 bases). This CDR3 is built from 15 residues. Trimming took 4 bases from V and 2 from J, leaving 14 bases between them. Germline-derived CDR1 and CDR2 are MDHEN and SYDVKM. The CDR3 region has the DNA TGTGCCAGCAGTTCAATCTCACGGGGGCAAGAGACCCAGTACTTC. It codes for CASSSISRGQETQYF.

This clone was recorded only once. The chain is built from TRBV6-5 and TRBJ1-2; maybe TRBD1 (5 bases). The germline V gene encodes CDR1 MNHEY and CDR2 SVGAGI. The CDR3 has 13 amino acids. The V end was cut by 5 bases, the J end by 8 bases, with 15 bases between. This CDR3 is CASSPDISRGYTF. CDR3 DNA sequence: TGTGCCAGCAGTCCGGACATCTCACGAGGCTACACCTTC.